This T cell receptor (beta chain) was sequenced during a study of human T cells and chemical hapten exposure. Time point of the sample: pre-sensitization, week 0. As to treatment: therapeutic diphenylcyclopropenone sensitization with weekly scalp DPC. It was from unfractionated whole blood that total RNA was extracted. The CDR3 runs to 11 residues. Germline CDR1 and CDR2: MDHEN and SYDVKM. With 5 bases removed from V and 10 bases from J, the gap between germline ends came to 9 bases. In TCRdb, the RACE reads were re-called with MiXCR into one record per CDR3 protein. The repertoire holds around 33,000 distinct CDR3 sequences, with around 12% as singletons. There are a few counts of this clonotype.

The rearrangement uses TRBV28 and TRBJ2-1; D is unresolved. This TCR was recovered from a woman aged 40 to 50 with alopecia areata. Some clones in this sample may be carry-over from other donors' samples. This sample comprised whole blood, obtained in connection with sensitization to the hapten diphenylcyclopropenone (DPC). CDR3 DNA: TGTGCCAGCAGTCTAAACTGGGAGCAGTTCTTC. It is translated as CASSLNWEQFF. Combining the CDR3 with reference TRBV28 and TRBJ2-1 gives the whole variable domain DVKVTQSSRYLVKRTGEKVFLECVQDMDHENMFWYRQDPGLGLRLIYFSYDVKMKEKGDIPEGYSVSREKKERFSLILESASTNQTSMYLCASSLNWEQFFGPGTRLTVL.